The entry that follows covers one T cell receptor beta chain sequence. These data are taken from a study of chemoradiotherapy in HPV16-positive cancers. The data were produced by immunoSEQ multiplex PCR, yet TCRdb's version contains in-frame clones alone and is incomplete. The table lists fewer than 18,000 clones, over 70% of them singletons. With V trimmed by 7 bases and J by 6 bases, 16 bases remained unmatched. Per the germline V gene, CDR1 is SEHNR and CDR2 is FQNEAQ (reference sequence). The length of the CDR3 is 16 residues. The clonotype was recovered from a human donor with HPV-associated anogenital cancer. The chain uses TRBV7-9 and TRBJ1-1; 8 bases fit TRBD1. The sample was collected from a patient who underwent chemoradiotherapy. The CDR3 here is CASIPARGQVNPEAFF. The CDR3 DNA follows: TGTGCCAGCATCCCCGCCCGGGGACAGGTAAACCCTGAAGCTTTCTTT.